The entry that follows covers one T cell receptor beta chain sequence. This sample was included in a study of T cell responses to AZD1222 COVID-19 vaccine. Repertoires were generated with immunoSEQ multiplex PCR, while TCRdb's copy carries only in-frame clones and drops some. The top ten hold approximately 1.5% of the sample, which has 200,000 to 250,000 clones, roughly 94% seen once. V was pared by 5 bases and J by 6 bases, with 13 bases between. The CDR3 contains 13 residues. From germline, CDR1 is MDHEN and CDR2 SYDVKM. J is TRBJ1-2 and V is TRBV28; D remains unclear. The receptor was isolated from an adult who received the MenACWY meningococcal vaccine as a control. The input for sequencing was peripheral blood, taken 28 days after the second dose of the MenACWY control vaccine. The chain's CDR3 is CASSPTGVHGYTF. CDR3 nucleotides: TGTGCCAGCAGTCCTACGGGAGTCCATGGCTACACCTTC.